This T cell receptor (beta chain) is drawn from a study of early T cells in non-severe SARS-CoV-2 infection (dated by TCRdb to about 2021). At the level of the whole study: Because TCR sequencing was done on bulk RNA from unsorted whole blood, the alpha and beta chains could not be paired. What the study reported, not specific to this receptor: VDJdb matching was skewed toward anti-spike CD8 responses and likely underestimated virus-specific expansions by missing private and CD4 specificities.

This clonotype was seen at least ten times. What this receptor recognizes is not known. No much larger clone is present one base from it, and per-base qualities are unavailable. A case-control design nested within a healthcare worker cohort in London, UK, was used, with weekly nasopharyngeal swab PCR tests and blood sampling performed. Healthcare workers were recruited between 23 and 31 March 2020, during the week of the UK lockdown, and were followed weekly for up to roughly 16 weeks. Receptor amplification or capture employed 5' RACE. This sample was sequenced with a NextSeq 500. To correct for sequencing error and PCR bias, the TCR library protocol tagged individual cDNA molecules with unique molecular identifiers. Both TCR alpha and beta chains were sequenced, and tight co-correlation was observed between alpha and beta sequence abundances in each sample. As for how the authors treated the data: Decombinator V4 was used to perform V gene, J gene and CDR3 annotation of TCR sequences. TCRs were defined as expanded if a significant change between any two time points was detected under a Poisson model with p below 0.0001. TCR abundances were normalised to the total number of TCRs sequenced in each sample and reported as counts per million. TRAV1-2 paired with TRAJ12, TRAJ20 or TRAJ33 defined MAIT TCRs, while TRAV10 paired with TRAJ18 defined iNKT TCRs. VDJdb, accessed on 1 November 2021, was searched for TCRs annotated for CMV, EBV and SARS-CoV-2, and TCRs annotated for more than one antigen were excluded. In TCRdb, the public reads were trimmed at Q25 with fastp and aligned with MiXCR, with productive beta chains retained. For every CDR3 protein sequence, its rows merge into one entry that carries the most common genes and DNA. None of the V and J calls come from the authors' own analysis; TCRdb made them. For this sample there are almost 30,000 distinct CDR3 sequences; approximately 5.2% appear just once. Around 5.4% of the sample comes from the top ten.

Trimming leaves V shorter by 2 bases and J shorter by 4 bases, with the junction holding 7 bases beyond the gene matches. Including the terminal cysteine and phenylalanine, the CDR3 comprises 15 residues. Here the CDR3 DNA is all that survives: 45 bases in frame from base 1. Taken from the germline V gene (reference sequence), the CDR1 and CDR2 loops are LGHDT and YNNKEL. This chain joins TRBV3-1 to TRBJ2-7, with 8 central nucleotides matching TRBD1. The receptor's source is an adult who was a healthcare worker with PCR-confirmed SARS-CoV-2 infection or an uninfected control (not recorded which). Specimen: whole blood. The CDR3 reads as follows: CASSQPTGDLYEQYF. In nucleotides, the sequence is TGTGCCAGCAGCCAACCGACAGGGGACCTATACGAGCAGTACTTC.